This TCR beta chain was documented in a study of T-cell memory formation after mild COVID-19. Via MiXCR, TCRdb re-called the 5' RACE reads, giving one row per CDR3 protein. The table lists hundreds of thousands of distinct CDR3 sequences, roughly 16% of them singletons. CDR1 and CDR2 (germline): SGHTA, FQGNSA. The CDR3 sequence is 15 residues long. The V and J ends lost 0 bases and 3 bases, in that order; junction bases with no gene match: 2. This rearrangement joins TRBV7-2 to TRBJ2-3; 8 positions agree with TRBD2. This TCR came from a man younger than 30 who had mild COVID-19 (a few samples of this study predate the infection). Cell type and time point are not known. The sample was PBMCs or a T cell subset sorted from them (not recorded which). CDR3 in amino acids: CASSLASGVTDTQYF. The CDR3 DNA follows: TGTGCCAGCAGCTTAGCTAGCGGGGTAACAGATACGCAGTATTTT. Filled out from reference TRBV7-2 and TRBJ2-3, the complete variable domain reads GAGVSQSPSNKVTEKGKDVELRCDPISGHTALYWYRQSLGQGLEFLIYFQGNSAPDKSGLPSDRFSAERTGGSVSTLTIQRTQQEDSAVYLCASSLASGVTDTQYFGPGTRLTVL.